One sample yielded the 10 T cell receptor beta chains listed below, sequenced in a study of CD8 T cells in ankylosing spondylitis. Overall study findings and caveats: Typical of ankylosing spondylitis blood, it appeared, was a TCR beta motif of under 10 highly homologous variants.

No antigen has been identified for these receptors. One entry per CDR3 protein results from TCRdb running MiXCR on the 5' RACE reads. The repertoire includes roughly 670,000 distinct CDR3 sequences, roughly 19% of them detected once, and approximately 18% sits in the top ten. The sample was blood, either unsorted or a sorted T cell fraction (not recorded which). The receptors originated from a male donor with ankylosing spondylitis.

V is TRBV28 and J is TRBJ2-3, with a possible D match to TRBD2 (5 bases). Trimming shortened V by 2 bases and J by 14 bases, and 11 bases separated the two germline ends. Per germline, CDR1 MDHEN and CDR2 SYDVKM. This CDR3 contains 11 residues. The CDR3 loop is CASSLGWEWYF. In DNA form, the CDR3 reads TGTGCCAGCAGTTTAGGGTGGGAGTGGTATTTT.

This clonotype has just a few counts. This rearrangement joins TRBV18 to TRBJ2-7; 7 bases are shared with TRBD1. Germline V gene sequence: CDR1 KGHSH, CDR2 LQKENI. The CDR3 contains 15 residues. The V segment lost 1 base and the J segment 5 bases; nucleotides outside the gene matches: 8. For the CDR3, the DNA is TGTGCCAGCTCACCACTACCGACAGGGCGGAACGAGCAGTACTTC. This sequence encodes CASSPLPTGRNEQYF.

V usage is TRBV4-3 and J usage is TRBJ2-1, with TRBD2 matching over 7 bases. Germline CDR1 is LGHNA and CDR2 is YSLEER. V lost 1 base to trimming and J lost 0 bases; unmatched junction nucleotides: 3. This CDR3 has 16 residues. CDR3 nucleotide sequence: TGCGCCAGCAGCCAAGCTTCGGGAGGCTCCTACAATGAGCAGTTCTTC. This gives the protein CASSQASGGSYNEQFF.

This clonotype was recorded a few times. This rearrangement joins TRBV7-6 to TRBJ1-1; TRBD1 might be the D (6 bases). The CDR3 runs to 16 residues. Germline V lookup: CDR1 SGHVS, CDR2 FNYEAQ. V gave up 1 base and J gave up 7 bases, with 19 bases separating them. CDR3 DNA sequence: TGTGCCAGCAGCTTAGAACAGGGTGGTTATATTATTGAAGCTTTCTTT. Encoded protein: CASSLEQGGYIIEAFF.

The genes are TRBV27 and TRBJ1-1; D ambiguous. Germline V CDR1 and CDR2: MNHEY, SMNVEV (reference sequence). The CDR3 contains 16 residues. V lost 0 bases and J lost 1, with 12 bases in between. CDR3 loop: CASSLSKRVGNTEAFF. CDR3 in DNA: TGTGCCAGCAGTTTATCGAAACGGGTAGGGAACACTGAAGCTTTCTTT.

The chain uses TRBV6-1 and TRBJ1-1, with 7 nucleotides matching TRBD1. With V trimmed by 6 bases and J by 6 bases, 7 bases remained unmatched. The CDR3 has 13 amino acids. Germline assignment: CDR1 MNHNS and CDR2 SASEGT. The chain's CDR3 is CASRADRVPEAFF. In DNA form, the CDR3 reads TGTGCCAGCAGGGCCGACAGGGTCCCTGAAGCTTTCTTT.

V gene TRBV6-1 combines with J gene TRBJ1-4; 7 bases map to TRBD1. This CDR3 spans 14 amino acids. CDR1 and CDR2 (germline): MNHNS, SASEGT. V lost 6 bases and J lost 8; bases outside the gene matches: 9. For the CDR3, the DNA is TGTGCCAGCAGCCGAGGACAGGCGTTAGAAAAACTGTTTTTT. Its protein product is CASSRGQALEKLFF.

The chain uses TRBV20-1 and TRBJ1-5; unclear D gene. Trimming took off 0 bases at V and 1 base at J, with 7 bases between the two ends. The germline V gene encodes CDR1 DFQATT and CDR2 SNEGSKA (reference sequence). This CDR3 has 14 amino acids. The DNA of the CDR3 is TGCAGTGCTAGAGACATACACAGCAATCAGCCCCAGCATTTT. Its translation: CSARDIHSNQPQHF.

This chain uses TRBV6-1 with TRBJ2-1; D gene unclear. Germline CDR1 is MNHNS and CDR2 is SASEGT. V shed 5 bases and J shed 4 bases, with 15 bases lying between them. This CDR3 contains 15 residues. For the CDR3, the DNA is TGTGCCAGCAGTCCATCCACCGGTTGGTACAATGAGCAGTTCTTC. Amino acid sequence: CASSPSTGWYNEQFF.

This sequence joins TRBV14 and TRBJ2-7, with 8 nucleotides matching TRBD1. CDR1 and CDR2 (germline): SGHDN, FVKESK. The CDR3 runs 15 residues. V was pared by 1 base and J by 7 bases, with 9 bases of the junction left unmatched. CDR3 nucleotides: TGTGCCAGCAGCCAAGTAGAGGGACAGGCTAAAGAGCAGTACTTC. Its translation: CASSQVEGQAKEQYF.